A single T cell receptor (beta chain) is shown here with its context. V shed 0 bases, J shed 3 bases, and the junction held 11 bases outside the gene matches. Germline V lookup: CDR1 ENHRY, CDR2 SYGVKD. This CDR3 has 17 amino acids. TCRdb's table, derived via immunoSEQ multiplex PCR, lists solely in-frame clones and lacks some. The sample includes about 74,000 clones, around 85% of them seen just once. This sample is drawn from a study of T cell changes during pregnancy in multiple sclerosis. This chain connects TRBV10-3 to TRBJ2-7; 7 bases map to TRBD1. Specimen: peripheral blood, collected before pregnancy. This TCR was sampled from a female donor with multiple sclerosis, enrolled in a pregnancy study. The CDR3 reads CAISESEGGAIVYEQYF. CDR3 DNA: TGTGCCATCAGTGAGTCGGAAGGGGGCGCGATTGTCTACGAGCAGTACTTC.